These 32 T cell receptor beta chains came from one sample sequenced in a study of identical twins. From the 5' RACE reads, TCRdb called clonotypes with MiXCR, one entry per CDR3 protein. This sample has 200,000 to 300,000 distinct CDR3 sequences; 9.5% to 15% occur once, and the top ten carry 4% to 5%. These data are also associated with another study on yellow fever vaccine responses in identical twins.

The specimen was memory (CD45RO+) T cells sorted from blood. Receptors were obtained from a woman under 30 in good health.

V is TRBV2 and J is TRBJ2-4; 8 nucleotides line up with TRBD1. The germline CDR1 and CDR2 sequences are SNHLY and FYNNEI. J lost 3 bases, V lost 3 bases, and 7 bases had no gene match. The CDR3 is made up of 16 amino acids. CDR3 region: CASSDPTGEDKNIQYF. The CDR3 nucleotides read TGTGCCAGCAGTGACCCGACAGGGGAGGACAAAAACATTCAGTACTTC.

Many counts were recorded for this clonotype. The rearrangement links TRBV7-9 to TRBJ2-2; perhaps TRBD2 as D (6 bases). The germline CDR1 and CDR2 sequences are SEHNR and FQNEAQ (reference sequence). This CDR3 region has 15 residues. V was clipped by 8 bases and J by 0 bases, with 13 bases between them. The CDR3 nucleotides read TGTGCCAGCGGGGTAGGCGGGACGAACACCGGGGAGCTGTTTTTT. This encodes CASGVGGTNTGELFF.

This clonotype was detected a few times. The CDR3 DNA follows: TGTGCCAGCAGTTACCCCCCGGGCCCGACCTCCTACGAGCAGTACTTC. Its translation is CASSYPPGPTSYEQYF. The chain recombines TRBV6-2 or TRBV6-3 with TRBJ2-7; D not certain. The CDR3 has 16 residues. With 2 bases removed from V and 0 bases from J, the gap between germline ends came to 14 bases. Per germline, CDR1 MNHEY and CDR2 SVGEGT.

This sequence joins TRBV10-3 and TRBJ2-1, with TRBD2 identical over 9 bases. V was pared by 0 bases and J by 7 bases, with 4 bases of the junction left unmatched. Germline CDR1 is ENHRY and CDR2 is SYGVKD. The CDR3 runs 15 residues. CDR3 DNA sequence: TGTGCCATCAGTGAGTCATTGCGGGGGGGAAATGAGCAGTTCTTC. Protein: CAISESLRGGNEQFF.

The J gene is TRBJ2-1, the V gene TRBV3-1; 11 nucleotides align to TRBD2. Trimming took 3 bases from V and 5 from J; bases not matched to a gene: 3. Per germline, CDR1 LGHDT and CDR2 YNNKEL (reference sequence). This CDR3 spans 15 amino acids. The CDR3 here is CASSHSGGAHNEQFF. CDR3 coding DNA: TGTGCCAGCAGCCATAGCGGGGGGGCTCACAATGAGCAGTTCTTC.

This clonotype occurred a few times. J is TRBJ1-2 and V is TRBV11-2; 8 bases line up with TRBD1. Germline trimming cut 5 bases from V and 7 bases from J; bases unmatched to any gene: 6. This CDR3 region has 13 residues. CDR1 SGHAT and CDR2 FQNNGV come from the germline V gene. The CDR3 here is CASSLQGVGGYTF. The CDR3 DNA reads TGTGCCAGCAGCCTACAGGGGGTAGGTGGCTACACCTTC.

The rearrangement links TRBV3-1 to TRBJ2-5, with D uncertain. V was trimmed by 1 base and J by 5 bases, leaving 14 bases between them. This CDR3 comprises 15 residues. Germline V gives CDR1 LGHDT, CDR2 YNNKEL (reference sequence). The CDR3 is CASSQVRLAQETQYF. The CDR3 DNA reads TGTGCCAGCAGCCAAGTGCGATTAGCCCAGGAGACCCAGTACTTC.

The rearrangement links TRBV6-1 to TRBJ1-2; TRBD1 might be the D (6 bases). Trimming left V 1 base short and J 7 bases short, with 13 bases between. CDR3 length: 14 amino acids. The V gene's germline CDR1 is MNHNS and CDR2 SASEGT. The CDR3 DNA reads TGTGCCAGCAGTGAAGGGGTGGGGGCCGCTGGCTACACCTTC. Protein: CASSEGVGAAGYTF.

The V call is TRBV7-2, the J call TRBJ1-2; D not certain. This CDR3 has 14 residues. Germline-derived CDR1 and CDR2 are SGHTA and FQGNSA. V was trimmed by 1 base and J by 0 bases, leaving 6 bases between them. The CDR3 here is CASSLGLANYGYTF. The CDR3 DNA is TGTGCCAGCAGCTTAGGCTTAGCTAACTATGGCTACACCTTC. Variable domain in full (rest from reference TRBV7-2 and TRBJ1-2): GAGVSQSPSNKVTEKGKDVELRCDPISGHTALYWYRQSLGQGLEFLIYFQGNSAPDKSGLPSDRFSAERTGGSVSTLTIQRTQQEDSAVYLCASSLGLANYGYTFGSGTRLTVV.

This clonotype was found a few times. V usage is TRBV7-8 and J usage is TRBJ1-2; D is possibly TRBD1 (6 bases). Trimming pared 5 bases from V and 5 bases from J, leaving 12 bases between. CDR3 length: 13 residues. Germline V gene sequence: CDR1 SGHVS, CDR2 FQNEAQ. The CDR3: CASSRTVEYGYTF. The DNA for the CDR3 is TGTGCCAGCAGCCGGACAGTGGAATATGGCTACACCTTC.

There are a few counts of this clonotype. The gene calls are TRBV5-6 and TRBJ2-7, with D tentatively TRBD1 or TRBD2 (7 bases each). Germline V lookup: CDR1 SGHDT, CDR2 YYEEEE. CDR3 length: 13 residues. Trimming left V 5 bases short and J 6 bases short, with 15 bases between. This CDR3 reads CASRGRGRGEQYF. CDR3 coding DNA: TGTGCCAGCAGAGGGAGGGGGCGAGGCGAGCAGTACTTC.

This clonotype has just a few counts. This chain connects TRBV20-1 to TRBJ2-7; D might be TRBD2 (5 bases). Per the germline V gene, CDR1 is DFQATT and CDR2 is SNEGSKA (reference sequence). Trimming shortened V by 1 base and J by 6 bases, and 16 bases separated the two germline ends. This CDR3 contains 14 residues. In nucleotides, the CDR3 is TGCAGTGCTAGAGCCCATAGGGAGAGTTCCGAGCAGTACTTC. Its translation: CSARAHRESSEQYF.

The sample holds a few counts of this clonotype. The rearrangement links TRBV2 to TRBJ2-5; no definite D call. Trimming took 7 bases from V and 5 from J, leaving 17 bases between them. CDR1 is SNHLY, CDR2 FYNNEI, per germline. This CDR3 spans 14 amino acids. The CDR3 spells CASKFGSEVETQYF. As DNA, the CDR3 is TGTGCCAGCAAGTTCGGAAGCGAGGTGGAGACCCAGTACTTC.

This clonotype was counted at least ten times. The chain has TRBV3-1 and TRBJ1-4; 8 nucleotides align to TRBD1. CDR1 and CDR2 (germline): LGHDT, YNNKEL (reference sequence). Trimming removed 4 bases from V and 7 bases from J; junction bases left unmatched: 5. The CDR3 has 14 residues. The DNA of the CDR3 is TGTGCCAGCAGCCCAGGACAGGGAGGTGAAAAACTGTTTTTT. Translation gives CASSPGQGGEKLFF. Looking up the rest from reference TRBV3-1 and TRBJ1-4 gives the full variable domain: DTAVSQTPKYLVTQMGNDKSIKCEQNLGHDTMYWYKQDSKKFLKIMFSYNNKELIINETVPNRFSPKSPDKAHLNLHINSLELGDSAVYFCASSPGQGGEKLFFGSGTQLSVL.

This clonotype was picked up many times. This chain joins TRBV5-1 and TRBJ2-7; 11 bases agree with TRBD2. The CDR3 covers 16 residues. V trimming: 5 bases; J trimming: 5 bases; junction bases outside the gene matches: 12. In germline, CDR1 is SGHRS, CDR2 YFSETQ. The CDR3 loop is CASSLLTSGSSNEQYF. The CDR3 DNA reads TGCGCCAGCAGTCTTTTAACTAGCGGGAGTAGCAACGAGCAGTACTTC.

This chain connects TRBV20-1 to TRBJ2-3; TRBD2 agrees at 11 bases. CDR1 and CDR2 from the germline V gene are DFQATT and SNEGSKA (reference sequence). Trimming cost V 4 bases and J 3 bases; bases outside gene matches: 6. The CDR3 is made up of 15 amino acids. The CDR3, as DNA: TGCAGTGCTAAAATAGCGGGGGGGCCGACAGATACGCAGTATTTT. As protein: CSAKIAGGPTDTQYF.

At least ten counts were recorded for this clonotype. The chain uses TRBV9 and TRBJ2-2, with 7 bases aligning to TRBD1. The CDR3 is made up of 15 amino acids. Germline CDR1 is SGDLS and CDR2 is YYNGEE. J lost 3 bases, V lost 3 bases, and 5 bases had no gene match. The CDR3 nucleotides read TGTGCCAGCAGCGGCCGGGACAGAGACACCGGGGAGCTGTTTTTT. This encodes CASSGRDRDTGELFF.

A few counts support this clonotype. The chain joins TRBV28 to TRBJ1-2; D perhaps matches TRBD1 (5 bases). Germline CDR1 is MDHEN and CDR2 is SYDVKM. The CDR3 consists of 15 residues. Trimming stripped 5 bases from V and 4 bases from J, with 17 bases between. Here the CDR3 reads CASSQGGTDFYGYTF. Written as DNA, the CDR3 is TGTGCCAGCAGTCAAGGTGGGACGGACTTCTATGGCTACACCTTC.

The chain couples TRBV20-1 to TRBJ2-3; 7 nucleotides align to TRBD2. V was pared by 2 bases and J by 3 bases, with 11 bases of the junction left unmatched. In germline, CDR1 is DFQATT, CDR2 SNEGSKA (reference sequence). The CDR3 runs 16 residues. CDR3 sequence reads: CSARSLGGGPTDTQYF. The DNA of the CDR3 is TGCAGTGCTAGATCCCTTGGGGGGGGACCTACAGATACGCAGTATTTT.

The chain joins TRBV5-1 to TRBJ2-1; D is perhaps TRBD2 (6 bases). Germline V gene lookup returns CDR1 SGHRS and CDR2 YFSETQ. The CDR3 covers 15 residues. V was clipped by 3 bases and J by 2 bases, with 12 bases between them. The CDR3 DNA reads as TGCGCCAGCAGCTCTCGTAGCGGAGCCTACAATGAGCAGTTCTTC. This sequence encodes CASSSRSGAYNEQFF.

This clonotype has a handful of counts. The chain employs TRBV4-2 and TRBJ2-7; 13 nucleotides line up with TRBD2. This CDR3 is built from 18 residues. The V gene end was trimmed by 0 bases and the J gene end by 2 bases; junction bases not matched to a gene: 7. CDR1 LGHNA and CDR2 YNFKEQ come from the germline V gene. The CDR3 DNA is TGTGCCAGCAGCCAAGAACGAGGGGGACTAGCGGGAACCTACGAGCAGTACTTC. It specifies CASSQERGGLAGTYEQYF.

This clonotype was recorded many times. The V and J genes are TRBV15 and TRBJ2-3; TRBD2 agrees at 7 bases. V was pared by 0 bases and J by 2 bases, with 2 bases of the junction left unmatched. The CDR3 loop spans 15 amino acids. In germline, CDR1 is LNHNV, CDR2 YYDKDF (reference sequence). The CDR3 is CATSREGGVTDTQYF. DNA for the CDR3: TGTGCCACCAGCAGAGAGGGGGGGGTCACAGATACGCAGTATTTT.

The rearrangement uses TRBV20-1 and TRBJ1-2; a weak D match, TRBD1 (5 bases). CDR1 DFQATT and CDR2 SNEGSKA come from the germline V gene (reference sequence). CDR3 length: 15 residues. Trimming pared 0 bases from V and 4 bases from J, leaving 15 bases between. This CDR3 is CSAREMGRESYGYTF. In nucleotides, the CDR3 is TGCAGTGCTAGAGAGATGGGACGGGAATCCTATGGCTACACCTTC.

This clonotype was found a few times. The CDR3 bases are TGCAGTGCCACGGACAGGTTAACTCTGGGGGCCAACGTCCTGACTTTC. This translates into CSATDRLTLGANVLTF. V gene TRBV20-1 combines with J gene TRBJ2-6, with 7 nucleotides matching TRBD1. Germline CDR1 DFQATT, CDR2 SNEGSKA (reference sequence). V trimming: 6 bases; J trimming: 4 bases; junction bases outside the gene matches: 12. The CDR3 covers 16 residues.

This clonotype has only a few counts. The rearrangement joins TRBV7-2 to TRBJ2-7, with 12 bases aligning to TRBD2. Trimming at V came to 5 bases and at J to 2 bases, leaving 7 bases not matched to a gene. Germline CDR1 and CDR2: SGHTA and FQGNSA. The length of the CDR3 is 16 residues. The CDR3 loop is CASSIRLAGDAYEQYF. The CDR3 DNA reads as TGTGCCAGCAGCATCAGACTAGCGGGAGACGCCTACGAGCAGTACTTC.

The V call is TRBV29-1, the J call TRBJ2-7; possibly TRBD2 for D (7 bases). Germline assignment: CDR1 SQVTM and CDR2 ANQGSEA. With 6 bases removed from V and 3 bases from J, the gap between germline ends came to 12 bases. This CDR3 has 12 residues. The CDR3, as DNA: TGCAGCGTGGGAGGGACAATCTACGAGCAGTACTTC. It yields the protein CSVGGTIYEQYF.

V usage is TRBV19 and J usage is TRBJ1-1; tentative D call: TRBD1 (5 bases). Trimming cost V 6 bases and J 0 bases, with 11 bases left between them. The CDR3 extends over 14 amino acids. The germline gives CDR1 LNHDA, CDR2 SQIVND (reference sequence). CDR3 loop: CASRTQVVNTEAFF. CDR3 bases: TGTGCCAGTAGGACACAGGTGGTGAACACTGAAGCTTTCTTT.

The chain has TRBV12-3 or TRBV12-4 and TRBJ2-7; the D is unclear. The V and J ends lost 2 bases and 6 bases respectively, with 5 bases between them. CDR3 length equals 11 residues. The CDR3 reads CASSLKSEQYF. CDR3 sequence (DNA): TGTGCCAGCAGTTTAAAGTCCGAGCAGTACTTC.

The genes are TRBV20-1 and TRBJ1-2; D call uncertain. The CDR3 is 10 residues long. The germline CDR1 and CDR2 sequences are DFQATT and SNEGSKA (reference sequence). With 6 bases removed from V and 6 bases from J, the gap between germline ends came to 8 bases. The CDR3 DNA reads TGCAGTGCACCCGGGGATGGCTACACCTTC. Translated: CSAPGDGYTF.

The chain is built from TRBV5-1 and TRBJ1-1; the D gene is possibly TRBD1 (6 bases). Deletions cut 3 bases from V and 3 bases from J, with 18 bases between. Germline assignment: CDR1 SGHRS and CDR2 YFSETQ. The CDR3 runs 16 residues. The CDR3 here is CASSSGTRAVDTEAFF. CDR3 bases: TGCGCCAGCAGCTCCGGGACACGGGCGGTGGACACTGAAGCTTTCTTT.

The chain recombines TRBV12-3 or TRBV12-4 with TRBJ2-7; unclear D gene. The CDR3 has 15 residues. V was cut by 2 bases and J by 0 bases, with 11 bases left in between. The CDR3 sequence: CASSLSQFLSYEQYF. In DNA, the CDR3 is TGTGCCAGCAGTTTATCACAGTTTCTCTCCTACGAGCAGTACTTC.

This clonotype was counted a few times. The rearrangement links TRBV30 to TRBJ1-5, with 7 nucleotides matching TRBD1. CDR1 is GTSNPN, CDR2 SVGIG, per germline (reference sequence). V was clipped by 1 base and J by 3 bases; unmatched bases: 6. This CDR3 has 15 amino acids. As DNA, the CDR3 is TGTGCCTGGAGTGCGACAGGGTTTCTCAATCAGCCCCAGCATTTT. It is translated as CAWSATGFLNQPQHF.